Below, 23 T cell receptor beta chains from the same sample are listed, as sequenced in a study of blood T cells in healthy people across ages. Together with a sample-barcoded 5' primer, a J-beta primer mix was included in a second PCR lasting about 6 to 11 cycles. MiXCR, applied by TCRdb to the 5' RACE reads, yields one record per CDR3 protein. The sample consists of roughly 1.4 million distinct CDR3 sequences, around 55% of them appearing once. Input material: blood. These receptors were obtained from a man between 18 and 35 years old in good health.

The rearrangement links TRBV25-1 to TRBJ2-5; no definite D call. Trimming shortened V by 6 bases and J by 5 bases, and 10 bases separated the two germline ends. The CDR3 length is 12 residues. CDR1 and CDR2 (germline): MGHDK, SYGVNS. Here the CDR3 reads CASSGTKETQYF. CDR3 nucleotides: TGTGCCAGCAGCGGAACGAAGGAGACCCAGTACTTC.

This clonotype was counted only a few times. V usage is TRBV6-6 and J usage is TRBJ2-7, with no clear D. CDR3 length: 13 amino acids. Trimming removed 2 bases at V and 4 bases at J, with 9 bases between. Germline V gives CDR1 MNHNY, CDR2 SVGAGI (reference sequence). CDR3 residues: CASSYRVMYEQYF. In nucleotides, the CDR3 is TGTGCCAGCAGTTACAGGGTAATGTACGAGCAGTACTTC.

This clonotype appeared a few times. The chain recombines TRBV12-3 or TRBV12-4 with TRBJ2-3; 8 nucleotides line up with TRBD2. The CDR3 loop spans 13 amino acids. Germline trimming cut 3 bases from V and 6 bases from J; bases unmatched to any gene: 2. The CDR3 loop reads CASSFLAGDTQYF. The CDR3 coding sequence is TGTGCCAGCAGTTTTTTAGCGGGGGATACGCAGTATTTT.

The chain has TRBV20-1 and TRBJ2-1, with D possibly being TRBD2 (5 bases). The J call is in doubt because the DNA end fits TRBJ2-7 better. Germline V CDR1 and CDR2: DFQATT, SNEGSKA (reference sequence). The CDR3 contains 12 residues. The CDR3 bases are TGCAGTGCGGCGCGGGCTGAGAATGAGCAGTACTTC. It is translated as CSAARAENEQYF.

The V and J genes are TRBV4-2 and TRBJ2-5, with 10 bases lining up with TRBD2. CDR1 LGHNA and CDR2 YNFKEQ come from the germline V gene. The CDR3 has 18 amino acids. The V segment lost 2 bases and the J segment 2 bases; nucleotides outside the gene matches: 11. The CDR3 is CASSQLAGVPRSQETQYF. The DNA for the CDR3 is TGTGCCAGCAGCCAACTAGCGGGAGTCCCTAGATCTCAAGAGACCCAGTACTTC.

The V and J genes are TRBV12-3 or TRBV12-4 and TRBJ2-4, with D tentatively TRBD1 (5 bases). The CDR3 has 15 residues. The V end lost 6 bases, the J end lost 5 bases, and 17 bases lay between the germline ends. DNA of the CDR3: TGTGCCAGCAGCGCCAGGCGGCAGGGTGAAAACATTCAGTACTTC. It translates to CASSARRQGENIQYF.

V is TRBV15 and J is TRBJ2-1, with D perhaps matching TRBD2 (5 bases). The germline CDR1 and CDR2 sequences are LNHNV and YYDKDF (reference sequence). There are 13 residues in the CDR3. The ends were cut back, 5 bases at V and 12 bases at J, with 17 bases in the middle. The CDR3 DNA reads TGTGCCACCAGCCCCCGATGGGAGTCGGGGCAGTTCTTC. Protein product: CATSPRWESGQFF.

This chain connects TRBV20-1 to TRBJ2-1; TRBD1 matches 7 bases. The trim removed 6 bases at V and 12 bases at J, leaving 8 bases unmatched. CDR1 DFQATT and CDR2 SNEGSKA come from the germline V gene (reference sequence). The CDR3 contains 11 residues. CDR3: CSAGTAVGQFF. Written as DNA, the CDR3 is TGCAGTGCGGGGACAGCCGTGGGGCAGTTCTTC.

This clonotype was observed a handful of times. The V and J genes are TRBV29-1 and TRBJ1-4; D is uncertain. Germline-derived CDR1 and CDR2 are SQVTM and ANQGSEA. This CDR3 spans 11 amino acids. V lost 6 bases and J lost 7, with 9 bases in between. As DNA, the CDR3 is TGCAGCGTCCCCGAGGGTGAAAAACTGTTTTTT. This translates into CSVPEGEKLFF.

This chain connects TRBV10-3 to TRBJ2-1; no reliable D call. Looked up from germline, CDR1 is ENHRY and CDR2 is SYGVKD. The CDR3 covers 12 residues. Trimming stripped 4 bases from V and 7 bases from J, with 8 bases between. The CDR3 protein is CAISAQNNEQFF. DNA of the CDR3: TGTGCCATCAGTGCCCAAAATAATGAGCAGTTCTTC.

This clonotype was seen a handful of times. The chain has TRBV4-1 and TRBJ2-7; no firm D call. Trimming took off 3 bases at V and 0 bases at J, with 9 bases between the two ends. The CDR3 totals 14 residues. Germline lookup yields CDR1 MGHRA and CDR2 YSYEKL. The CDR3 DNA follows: TGCGCCAGCAGCCATGGGGTTACCTCCTACGAGCAGTACTTC. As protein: CASSHGVTSYEQYF.

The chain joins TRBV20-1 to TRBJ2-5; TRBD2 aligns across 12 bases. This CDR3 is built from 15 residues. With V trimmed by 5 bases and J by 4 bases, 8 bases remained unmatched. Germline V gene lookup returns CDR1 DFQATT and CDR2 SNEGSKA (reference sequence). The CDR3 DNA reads TGCAGTGCTGCCCAGACTAGCGGGGGAGGAGAGACCCAGTACTTC. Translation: CSAAQTSGGGETQYF.

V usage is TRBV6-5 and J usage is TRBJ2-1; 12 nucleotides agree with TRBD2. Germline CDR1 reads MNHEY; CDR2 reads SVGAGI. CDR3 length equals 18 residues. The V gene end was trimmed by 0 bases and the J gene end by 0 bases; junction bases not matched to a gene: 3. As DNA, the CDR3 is TGTGCCAGCAGTTACTCGCTAGCGGGGGGGAGCTCCTACAATGAGCAGTTCTTC. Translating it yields CASSYSLAGGSSYNEQFF.

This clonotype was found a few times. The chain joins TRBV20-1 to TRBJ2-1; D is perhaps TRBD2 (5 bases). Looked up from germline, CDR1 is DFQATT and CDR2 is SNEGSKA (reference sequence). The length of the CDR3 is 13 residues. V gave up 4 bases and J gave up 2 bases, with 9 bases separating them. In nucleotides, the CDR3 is TGCAGTGCTACAACCGGGACCTACAATGAGCAGTTCTTC. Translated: CSATTGTYNEQFF.

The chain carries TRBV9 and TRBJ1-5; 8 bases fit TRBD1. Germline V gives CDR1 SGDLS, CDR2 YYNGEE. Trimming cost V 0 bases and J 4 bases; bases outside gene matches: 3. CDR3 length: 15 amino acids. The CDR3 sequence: CASSVGDRLNQPQHF. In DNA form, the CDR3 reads TGTGCCAGCAGCGTAGGGGACAGGCTAAATCAGCCCCAGCATTTT.

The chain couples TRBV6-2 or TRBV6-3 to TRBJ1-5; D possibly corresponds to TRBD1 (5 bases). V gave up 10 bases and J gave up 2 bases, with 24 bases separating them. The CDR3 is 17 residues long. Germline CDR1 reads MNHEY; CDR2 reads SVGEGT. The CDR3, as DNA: TGTGCCAACAGCACGGAAGGGGAGAGGTATCGCAATCAGCCCCAGCATTTT. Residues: CANSTEGERYRNQPQHF.

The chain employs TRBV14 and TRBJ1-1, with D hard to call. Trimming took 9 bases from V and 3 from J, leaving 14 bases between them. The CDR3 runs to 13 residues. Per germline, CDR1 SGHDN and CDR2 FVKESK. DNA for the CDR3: TGTGCCAGTGGACTGGGGTTGTACACTGAAGCTTTCTTT. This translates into CASGLGLYTEAFF.

DNA of the CDR3: TGTGCCAGCACTGGCCTGCTGGCCACAGATACGCAGTATTTT. It specifies CASTGLLATDTQYF. The chain has TRBV28 and TRBJ2-3; D gene ambiguous. CDR3 size: 14 residues. The V gene's germline CDR1 is MDHEN and CDR2 SYDVKM. V lost 7 bases and J lost 2, with 13 bases in between.

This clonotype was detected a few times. The CDR3 sequence: CSALPNRGLRETQYF. CDR3 bases: TGCAGTGCCCTCCCCAACAGGGGGCTCCGAGAGACCCAGTACTTC. The chain joins TRBV20-1 to TRBJ2-5; TRBD1 aligns across 9 bases. The V gene's germline CDR1 is DFQATT and CDR2 SNEGSKA (reference sequence). The trim removed 6 bases at V and 4 bases at J, leaving 12 bases unmatched. The CDR3 has 15 amino acids.

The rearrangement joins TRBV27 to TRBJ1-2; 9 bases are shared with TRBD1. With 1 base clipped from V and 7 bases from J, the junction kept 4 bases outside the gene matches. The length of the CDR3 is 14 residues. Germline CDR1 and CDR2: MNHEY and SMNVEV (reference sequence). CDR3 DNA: TGTGCCAGCAGTTTATTGGGACAGGGTTTTGGCTACACCTTC. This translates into CASSLLGQGFGYTF.

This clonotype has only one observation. This chain's CDR3 is CASSQADRDTEAFF. In DNA form, the CDR3 reads TGCGCCAGCAGCCAAGCGGACAGGGATACTGAAGCTTTCTTT. The chain is built from TRBV4-1 and TRBJ1-1; 8 nucleotides match TRBD1. This CDR3 has 14 residues. Germline V gives CDR1 MGHRA, CDR2 YSYEKL. After removal of 1 base from V and 5 bases from J, the junction contained 3 bases not matched to a gene.

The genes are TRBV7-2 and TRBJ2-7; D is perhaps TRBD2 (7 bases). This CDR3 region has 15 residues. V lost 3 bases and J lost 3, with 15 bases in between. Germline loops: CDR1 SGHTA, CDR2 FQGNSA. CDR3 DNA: TGTGCCAGCAGCTTGTCCGCGCGGGGGCTCTACGAGCAGTACTTC. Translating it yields CASSLSARGLYEQYF.

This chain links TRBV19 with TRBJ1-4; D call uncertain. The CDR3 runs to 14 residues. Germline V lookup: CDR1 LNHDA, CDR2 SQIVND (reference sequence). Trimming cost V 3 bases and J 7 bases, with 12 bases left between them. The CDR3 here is CASSIGGAGEKLFF. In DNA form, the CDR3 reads TGTGCCAGTAGTATTGGCGGAGCCGGTGAAAAACTGTTTTTT. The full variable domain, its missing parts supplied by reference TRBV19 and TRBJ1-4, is DGGITQSPKYLFRKEGQNVTLSCEQNLNHDAMYWYRQDPGQGLRLIYYSQIVNDFQKGDIAEGYSVSREKKESFPLTVTSAQKNPTAFYLCASSIGGAGEKLFFGSGTQLSVL.